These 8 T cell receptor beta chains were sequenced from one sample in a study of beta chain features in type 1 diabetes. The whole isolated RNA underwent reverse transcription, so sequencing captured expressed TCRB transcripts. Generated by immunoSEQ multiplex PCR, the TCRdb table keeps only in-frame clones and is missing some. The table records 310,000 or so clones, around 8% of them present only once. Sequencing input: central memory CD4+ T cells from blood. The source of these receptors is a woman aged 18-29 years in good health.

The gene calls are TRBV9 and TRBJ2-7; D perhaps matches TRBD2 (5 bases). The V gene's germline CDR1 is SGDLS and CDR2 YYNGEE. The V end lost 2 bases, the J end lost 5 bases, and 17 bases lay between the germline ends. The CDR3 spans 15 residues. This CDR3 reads CASSVGGSGKNEQYF. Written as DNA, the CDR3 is TGTGCCAGCAGCGTTGGTGGGAGCGGTAAGAACGAGCAGTACTTC.

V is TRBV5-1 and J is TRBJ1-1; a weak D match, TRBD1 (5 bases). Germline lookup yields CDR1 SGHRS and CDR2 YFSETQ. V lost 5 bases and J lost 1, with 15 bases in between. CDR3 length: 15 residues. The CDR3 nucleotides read TGCGCCAGCAGTACCTCCGGACAACGGAACACTGAAGCTTTCTTT. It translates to CASSTSGQRNTEAFF.

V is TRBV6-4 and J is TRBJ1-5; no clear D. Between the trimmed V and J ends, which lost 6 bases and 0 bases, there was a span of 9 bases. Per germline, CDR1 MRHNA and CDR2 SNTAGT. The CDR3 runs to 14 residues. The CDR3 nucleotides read TGTGCCAGCAGAAGAGAGATTAGCAATCAGCCCCAGCATTTT. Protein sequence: CASRREISNQPQHF.

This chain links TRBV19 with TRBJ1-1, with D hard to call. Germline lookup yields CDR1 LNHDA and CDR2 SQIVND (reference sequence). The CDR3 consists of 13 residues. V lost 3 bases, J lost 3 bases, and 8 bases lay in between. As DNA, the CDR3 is TGTGCCAGTAGTATCACGAGGGACACTGAAGCTTTCTTT. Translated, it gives CASSITRDTEAFF.

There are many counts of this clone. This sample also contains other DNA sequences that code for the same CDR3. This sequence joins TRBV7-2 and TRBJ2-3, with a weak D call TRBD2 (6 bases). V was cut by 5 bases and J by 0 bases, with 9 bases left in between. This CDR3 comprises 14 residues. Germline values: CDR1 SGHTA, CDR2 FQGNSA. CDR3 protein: CASSLSGSTDTQYF. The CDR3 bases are TGTGCCAGCAGCCTTAGCGGTAGCACAGATACGCAGTATTTT. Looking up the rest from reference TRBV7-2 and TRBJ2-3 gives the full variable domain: GAGVSQSPSNKVTEKGKDVELRCDPISGHTALYWYRQSLGQGLEFLIYFQGNSAPDKSGLPSDRFSAERTGGSVSTLTIQRTQQEDSAVYLCASSLSGSTDTQYFGPGTRLTVL.

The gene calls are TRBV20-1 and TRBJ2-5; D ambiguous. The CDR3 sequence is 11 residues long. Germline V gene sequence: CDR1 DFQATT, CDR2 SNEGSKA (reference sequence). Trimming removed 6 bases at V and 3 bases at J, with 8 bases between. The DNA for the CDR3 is TGCAGTGCAGACTCCAAAGAGACCCAGTACTTC. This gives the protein CSADSKETQYF.

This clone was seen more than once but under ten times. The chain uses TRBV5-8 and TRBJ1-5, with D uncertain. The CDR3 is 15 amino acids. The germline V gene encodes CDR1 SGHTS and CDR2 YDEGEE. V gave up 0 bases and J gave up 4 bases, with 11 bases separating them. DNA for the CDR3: TGTGCCAGCAGCTTGGGGATTCGAGGGAATCAGCCCCAGCATTTT. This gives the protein CASSLGIRGNQPQHF.

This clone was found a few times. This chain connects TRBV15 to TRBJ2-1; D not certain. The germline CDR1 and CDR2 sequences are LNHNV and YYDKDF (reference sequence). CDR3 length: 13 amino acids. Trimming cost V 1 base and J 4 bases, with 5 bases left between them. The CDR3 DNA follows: TGTGCCACCAGCAGAGCCCGGTACAATGAGCAGTTCTTC. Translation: CATSRARYNEQFF.